This is a list of T cell receptor beta chains from one sample in a study of T cells after yellow fever vaccination. Each CDR3 protein gets one entry after TCRdb re-called the 5' RACE reads with MiXCR. Seen here are fewer than 350,000 distinct CDR3 sequences, 3.5% to 5% observed once, and the top ten hold roughly 19%. The sequencing used PBMCs, collected 15 days after the yellow fever booster vaccination. These receptors were taken from a man in his late teens or twenties who received the YFV17D yellow fever vaccine. The CDR3 runs from the conserved cysteine through the conserved F or W. D genes are given only for firm matches.

v_call	d_call	cdr3_length	cdr3_aa
TRBV5-1	NA	16	CASSLIGGGSYNEQFF
TRBV7-2	TRBD2	17	CASSPRTSGANTGELFF
TRBV28	NA	15	CASSLGGLSNQPQHF
TRBV6-1	NA	14	CASSEPGLNSPLHF
TRBV20-1	TRBD2	15	CSARAGWLAAYEQYF
TRBV5-1	NA	13	CASSFTGGTEAFF
TRBV6-5	NA	14	CASSPGLRQETQYF
TRBV29-1	NA	12	CSVVGNSNEQFF
TRBV11-2	TRBD1	18	CASSSIARDRGRRFGYTF
TRBV4-1	NA	15	CASSQDSGGAGELFF
TRBV2	NA	18	CASRVPLFLEGPTDTQYF
TRBV11-2	TRBD1	14	CASSPLTGWAEQYF
TRBV9	NA	13	CASSVGVDQPQHF
TRBV12-3/TRBV12-4	NA	13	CASTGTFGETQYF
TRBV7-8	TRBD1	15	CASSLDRGRGNTIYF
TRBV24-1	TRBD1	15	CATSDWDRYTDTQYF
TRBV7-9	TRBD1	16	CASRTGTGGSGNTIYF
TRBV15	TRBD1	16	CATSRVGTGLADTQYF
TRBV7-2	TRBD2	14	CASKLAGGQETQYF
TRBV5-1	TRBD1	16	CASSLELTGGWKTQYF